Shown below are 5 T cell receptor beta chains from a single sample sequenced in a study of blood T cell repertoires in COVID-19. Only in-frame clones appear in the TCRdb table, and some are missing; sequencing was by immunoSEQ multiplex PCR. Seen here are about 190,000 clones, about 88% observed once, and the top ten hold 4% to 5%. The material sequenced was peripheral blood. The receptors shown here come from a human donor in a cohort sampled during active COVID-19.

The gene calls are TRBV11-2 and TRBJ1-2, with 8 bases that match TRBD1. The CDR3 loop spans 12 amino acids. Germline values: CDR1 SGHAT, CDR2 FQNNGV. Unmatched junction bases numbered 8, after V lost 5 bases and J lost 12 bases. CDR3 sequence (DNA): TGTGCCAGCAGCAAGGACAGGGTCGTCAACACCTTC. The encoded protein is CASSKDRVVNTF.

The chain recombines TRBV6-2 or TRBV6-3 with TRBJ1-2; D is possibly TRBD1 (5 bases). This CDR3 contains 15 residues. V was cut by 0 bases and J by 4 bases, with 12 bases left in between. The germline gives CDR1 MNHEY, CDR2 SVGEGT. The CDR3 region has the DNA TGTGCCAGCAGTTACTCGGGGCGGCCCTTCTATGGCTACACCTTC. Residues: CASSYSGRPFYGYTF.

The count of this clone is one. The chain employs TRBV27 and TRBJ2-1; 7 nucleotides agree with TRBD1. CDR1 MNHEY and CDR2 SMNVEV come from the germline V gene (reference sequence). The CDR3 runs 16 residues. Unmatched junction bases numbered 7, after V lost 4 bases and J lost 1 base. The DNA of the CDR3 is TGTGCCAGCAGTTATTCAGGGGGTAGTTCCTACAATGAGCAGTTCTTC. Its translation: CASSYSGGSSYNEQFF.

This chain joins TRBV5-5 and TRBJ2-7, with 9 bases fitting TRBD2. Germline loops: CDR1 SGHKS, CDR2 YYEKEE (reference sequence). The CDR3 runs 15 residues. The trim removed 1 base at V and 3 bases at J, leaving 5 bases unmatched. The CDR3 DNA is TGTGCCAGCAGCTTGTCGGCTAGCGGGAACTACGAGCAGTACTTC. This encodes CASSLSASGNYEQYF.

This chain connects TRBV5-4 to TRBJ2-3; weak D call: TRBD1 (7 bases). V was trimmed by 9 bases and J by 0 bases, leaving 20 bases between them. This CDR3 contains 16 residues. From germline, CDR1 is SGHNT and CDR2 YYREEE (reference sequence). The CDR3 bases are TGTGCCACCGCTCCAGGGGGGCTGACTAGCACAGATACGCAGTATTTT. Its translation is CATAPGGLTSTDTQYF. Full variable domain (missing parts from reference TRBV5-4 and TRBJ2-3): ETGVTQSPTHLIKTRGQQVTLRCSSQSGHNTVSWYQQALGQGPQFIFQYYREEENGRGNFPPRFSGLQFPNYSSELNVNALELDDSALYLCATAPGGLTSTDTQYFGPGTRLTVL.